Shown below are 8 T cell receptor beta chains from a single sample sequenced in a study of T cells in Graves' hyperthyroidism and ophthalmopathy. TCR beta CDR3 region amplification was performed from RNA transcripts. The study used the HTBI primer set for a first-round RT-PCR of the TCR CDR3. TCRdb reprocessed the multiplex PCR reads with MiXCR, giving one entry per CDR3 protein. The profile shows over 200,000 distinct CDR3 sequences, around 18% of them singletons. The sample taken for sequencing was blood. All receptors come from a man aged 40-55 years with Graves' hyperthyroidism.

At least ten counts were recorded for this clonotype. The chain uses TRBV20-1 and TRBJ2-7; D may be TRBD1 or TRBD2 (5 bases each). This CDR3 is 12 amino acids long. Germline assignment: CDR1 DFQATT and CDR2 SNEGSKA (reference sequence). Trimming pared 6 bases from V and 1 base from J, leaving 10 bases between. The chain's CDR3 is CSARDGSYEQYF. The DNA of the CDR3 is TGCAGTGCGAGGGACGGATCCTACGAGCAGTACTTC.

This clonotype was seen at least ten times. This chain joins TRBV28 and TRBJ2-1; TRBD2 aligns across 13 bases. Trimming at V came to 11 bases and at J to 7 bases, leaving 8 bases not matched to a gene. Germline CDR1 reads MDHEN; CDR2 reads SYDVKM. The CDR3 is 14 residues long. The CDR3 region is CASRTSGGANEQFF. The CDR3 DNA follows: TGTGCCTCGCGAACTAGCGGGGGGGCGAATGAGCAGTTCTTC. Full variable domain (remainder filled in from reference TRBV28 and TRBJ2-1): DVKVTQSSRYLVKRTGEKVFLECVQDMDHENMFWYRQDPGLGLRLIYFSYDVKMKEKGDIPEGYSVSREKKERFSLILESASTNQTSMYLCASRTSGGANEQFFGPGTRLTVL.

This clonotype was seen at least ten times. This chain connects TRBV12-3 or TRBV12-4 to TRBJ2-3, with 9 bases matching TRBD2. The CDR3 length is 16 residues. Germline trimming cut 5 bases from V and 5 bases from J; bases unmatched to any gene: 11. The CDR3: CASSGGTSSLLDTQYF. Here the CDR3 DNA reads TGTGCCAGCAGTGGGGGGACTAGCAGTTTGCTAGATACGCAGTATTTT.

This clonotype was seen a few times. The chain recombines TRBV14 with TRBJ2-7; D remains unclear. With 0 bases removed from V and 3 bases from J, the gap between germline ends came to 15 bases. Germline V gene lookup returns CDR1 SGHDN and CDR2 FVKESK. The CDR3 loop spans 16 amino acids. For the CDR3, the DNA is TGTGCCAGCAGCCAAGATCCACACTCAAGGAACTACGAGCAGTACTTC. Its translation: CASSQDPHSRNYEQYF.

Concerning this clonotype: A much larger clone lies one base from this, so it may be a read error. The DNA of the CDR3 is TGTGCCAGCAGGGGACAGGGTAGCAATCAGCCCCAGCATTTT. Its protein is CASRGQGSNQPQHF. The V call is TRBV6-2 or TRBV6-3, the J call TRBJ1-5; 9 nucleotides line up with TRBD1. The V gene's germline CDR1 is MNHEY and CDR2 SVGEGT. The junction had 0 bases not matched to a gene; V was cut back by 6 bases and J by 0 bases. The length of the CDR3 is 14 residues.

Ten or more counts support this clonotype. The gene calls are TRBV6-1 and TRBJ1-1; possibly TRBD1 for D (5 bases). Per germline, CDR1 MNHNS and CDR2 SASEGT. CDR3 length equals 14 residues. Trimming stripped 6 bases from V and 1 base from J, with 12 bases between. The CDR3 DNA is TGTGCCAGCAGGGGGCCAGGCACGAACACTGAAGCTTTCTTT. It translates to CASRGPGTNTEAFF.

This clonotype has at least ten counts. The CDR3 loop is CAWRRQGPNTGELFF. The CDR3, as DNA: TGTGCCTGGAGGAGGCAGGGCCCGAACACCGGGGAGCTGTTTTTT. The chain joins TRBV30 to TRBJ2-2, with a tentative D call TRBD1 (5 bases). This CDR3 is 15 amino acids long. The V gene lost 3 bases and the J gene lost 0 bases, with 11 bases spanning the gap. Looked up from germline, CDR1 is GTSNPN and CDR2 is SVGIG (reference sequence).

At least ten counts were recorded for this clonotype. The V gene is TRBV20-1, the J gene TRBJ2-1; D gene unclear. Trimming took off 2 bases at V and 6 bases at J, with 11 bases between the two ends. The CDR3 length is 13 residues. Germline values: CDR1 DFQATT, CDR2 SNEGSKA (reference sequence). The CDR3 loop reads CSARPYSSNEQFF. CDR3 bases: TGCAGTGCTAGACCCTACTCGTCCAATGAGCAGTTCTTC.